The 25 T cell receptor beta chains given below trace back to one sample, sequenced in a study of OX40 agonist ivuxolimab in advanced cancers. Clones were sequenced by immunoSEQ multiplex PCR, and TCRdb holds only the in-frame ones, with some missing. The sample consists of fewer than 65,000 clones, roughly 90% of them appearing once. Material: CD4+ or CD8+ T cells sorted from blood, obtained in a trial of the OX40 agonist ivuxolimab. All receptors derive from an adult with an advanced solid tumor such as melanoma, head and neck, liver or kidney cancer.

This clone has a handful of counts. The chain is built from TRBV5-4 and TRBJ1-2; D is unclear. V shed 1 base and J shed 6 bases, with 10 bases lying between them. From germline, CDR1 is SGHNT and CDR2 YYREEE (reference sequence). The CDR3 contains 13 residues. CDR3 sequence reads: CASSLNREDGYTF. The DNA for the CDR3 is TGTGCCAGCAGCTTGAATAGGGAAGATGGCTACACCTTC.

The J gene is TRBJ1-5, the V gene TRBV30, with D tentatively TRBD1 (6 bases). CDR1 and CDR2 from the germline V gene are GTSNPN and SVGIG (reference sequence). The CDR3 has 17 amino acids. The V end was cut by 2 bases, the J end by 0 bases, with 17 bases between. DNA of the CDR3: TGTGCCTGGAGTAACCCGGACAGAGCCTATAGCAATCAGCCCCAGCATTTT. Translating gives CAWSNPDRAYSNQPQHF.

The chain uses TRBV2 and TRBJ2-7, with D uncertain. Per the germline V gene, CDR1 is SNHLY and CDR2 is FYNNEI. The length of the CDR3 is 13 residues. Trimming removed 3 bases from V and 0 bases from J, with 6 bases in between. Here the CDR3 reads CASSDGSSYEQYF. The CDR3 DNA reads as TGTGCCAGCAGTGACGGTAGCTCCTACGAGCAGTACTTC.

The chain carries TRBV6-6 and TRBJ2-2; 8 nucleotides match TRBD2. Trimming cost V 4 bases and J 1 base; bases outside gene matches: 2. The germline V gene has CDR1 MNHNY and CDR2 SVGAGI (reference sequence). The CDR3 has 15 residues. Written as DNA, the CDR3 is TGTGCCAGCAGTTCACGGGGGGGGAACACCGGGGAGCTGTTTTTT. This sequence encodes CASSSRGGNTGELFF.

V is TRBV28 and J is TRBJ1-2; 9 bases line up with TRBD1. Germline CDR1 and CDR2: MDHEN and SYDVKM. The V segment lost 8 bases and the J segment 8 bases; nucleotides outside the gene matches: 12. The CDR3 covers 14 residues. The CDR3 sequence is CASHRGRESGGYTF. The CDR3 bases are TGTGCCAGCCACAGGGGGCGCGAATCGGGCGGCTACACCTTC.

The chain employs TRBV29-1 and TRBJ2-1; 7 bases fit TRBD1. From germline, CDR1 is SQVTM and CDR2 ANQGSEA. The CDR3 spans 13 residues. CDR3 sequence: CNGRDSPYNEQFF. The CDR3 nucleotides read TGCAACGGCCGGGACAGCCCCTACAATGAGCAGTTCTTC.

The chain has TRBV6-6 and TRBJ2-4; 10 positions agree with TRBD1. CDR3 length equals 14 residues. With V trimmed by 10 bases and J by 12 bases, 15 bases remained unmatched. Germline-derived CDR1 and CDR2 are MNHNY and SVGAGI (reference sequence). The CDR3: CATTRTGGLPSQYF. The CDR3 coding sequence is TGTGCCACCACACGGACAGGGGGACTCCCTTCTCAGTACTTC.

The chain recombines TRBV10-3 with TRBJ1-6, with 7 positions matching TRBD1. This CDR3 is built from 13 residues. V lost 7 bases, J lost 8 bases, and 5 bases stayed unmatched. In germline, CDR1 is ENHRY, CDR2 SYGVKD. CDR3 coding DNA: TGTGCCATCAAAGGGGGCGCGGATTCACCCCTCCACTTT. Its protein is CAIKGGADSPLHF.

The gene calls are TRBV7-9 and TRBJ2-7, with no clear D. This CDR3 is 12 amino acids long. The germline gives CDR1 SEHNR, CDR2 FQNEAQ (reference sequence). V was pared by 2 bases and J by 3 bases, with 5 bases between. This CDR3 is CASSLQLYEQYF. The CDR3 DNA sequence: TGTGCCAGCAGCTTACAACTCTACGAGCAGTACTTC.

This rearrangement joins TRBV5-8 to TRBJ2-7, with 7 bases aligning to TRBD1. Germline trimming cut 4 bases from V and 3 bases from J; bases unmatched to any gene: 7. From germline, CDR1 is SGHTS and CDR2 YDEGEE. The CDR3 spans 14 residues. CDR3: CASSQDRPLYEQYF. Here the CDR3 DNA reads TGTGCCAGCAGCCAGGACAGGCCACTCTACGAGCAGTACTTC.

This chain joins TRBV19 and TRBJ2-7; a weak D match, TRBD2 (5 bases). Germline lookup yields CDR1 LNHDA and CDR2 SQIVND (reference sequence). V dropped 2 bases and J dropped 5 bases, with 19 bases sitting between them. This CDR3 comprises 16 residues. CDR3 region: CASSISGGLLMNEQYF. In DNA form, the CDR3 reads TGTGCCAGTAGTATAAGTGGCGGACTTTTGATGAACGAGCAGTACTTC.

J is TRBJ1-5 and V is TRBV27, with D maybe TRBD1 (5 bases). CDR1 is MNHEY and CDR2 is SMNVEV in the germline V gene (reference sequence). The CDR3 consists of 15 residues. V was trimmed by 7 bases and J by 6 bases, leaving 19 bases between them. This CDR3 reads CASMLSFGARQPQHF. Written as DNA, the CDR3 is TGTGCCAGCATGCTCTCCTTCGGGGCTCGTCAGCCCCAGCATTTT.

The chain combines TRBV6-5 with TRBJ1-1; D might be TRBD1 (5 bases). The CDR3 sequence is 15 residues long. Deletions cut 7 bases from V and 1 base from J, with 16 bases between. Germline V gives CDR1 MNHEY, CDR2 SVGAGI. The CDR3 DNA reads as TGTGCCAGCACCTCAAAAGGGGCTCCGAACACTGAAGCTTTCTTT. Its translation is CASTSKGAPNTEAFF.

This clone was recorded once. This chain uses TRBV7-9 with TRBJ1-2, with 8 bases aligning to TRBD1. CDR3 length: 14 residues. Germline lookup yields CDR1 SEHNR and CDR2 FQNEAQ (reference sequence). The trim removed 5 bases at V and 8 bases at J, leaving 10 bases unmatched. The CDR3 loop is CASSLRTGSGGYTF. CDR3 coding DNA: TGTGCCAGCAGCCTCCGGACAGGGTCGGGCGGCTACACCTTC.

This rearrangement joins TRBV5-5 to TRBJ2-7; D is unresolved. The CDR3 consists of 13 residues. Looked up from germline, CDR1 is SGHKS and CDR2 is YYEKEE (reference sequence). V lost 4 bases, J lost 0 bases, and 8 bases lay in between. The CDR3 here is CASSARSSYEQYF. The CDR3 region has the DNA TGTGCCAGCAGCGCACGGAGCTCCTACGAGCAGTACTTC.

This chain uses TRBV5-8 with TRBJ1-2, with no clear D. Trimming took 4 bases from V and 2 from J, leaving 3 bases between them. The germline gives CDR1 SGHTS, CDR2 YDEGEE. This CDR3 comprises 11 residues. In DNA, the CDR3 is TGTGCCAGCAGCCCCAACTATGGCTACACCTTC. Translated: CASSPNYGYTF.

In its sample, this clone was seen a few times. The chain joins TRBV6-1 to TRBJ1-1; D gene uncertain. The length of the CDR3 is 10 residues. Germline loops: CDR1 MNHNS, CDR2 SASEGT. V was trimmed by 2 bases and J by 10 bases, leaving 5 bases between them. In DNA form, the CDR3 reads TGTGCCAGCAGTGAATATGGAGCTTTCTTT. This codes for CASSEYGAFF.

This chain uses TRBV19 with TRBJ1-5; weak D call: TRBD1 (5 bases). This CDR3 spans 16 amino acids. Germline V gives CDR1 LNHDA, CDR2 SQIVND (reference sequence). Trimming took off 7 bases at V and 0 bases at J, with 16 bases between the two ends. The CDR3 loop is CASKPSAGDSNQPQHF. The CDR3 DNA reads TGTGCCAGTAAACCTTCAGCGGGGGATAGCAATCAGCCCCAGCATTTT.

The chain carries TRBV19 and TRBJ1-1; 7 bases are a match to TRBD1. The V gene end was trimmed by 3 bases and the J gene end by 0 bases; junction bases not matched to a gene: 1. CDR1 is LNHDA and CDR2 is SQIVND in the germline V gene (reference sequence). The CDR3 has 14 amino acids. The CDR3 nucleotides are TGTGCCAGTAGTATGGGGACAGTGAACACTGAAGCTTTCTTT. It translates to CASSMGTVNTEAFF. The full variable domain, completed using reference TRBV19 and TRBJ1-1, is DGGITQSPKYLFRKEGQNVTLSCEQNLNHDAMYWYRQDPGQGLRLIYYSQIVNDFQKGDIAEGYSVSREKKESFPLTVTSAQKNPTAFYLCASSMGTVNTEAFFGQGTRLTVV.

Only one count was recorded for this clone. The rearrangement uses TRBV7-8 and TRBJ2-7, with D tentatively TRBD2 (5 bases). V was cut by 1 base and J by 2 bases, with 21 bases left in between. From germline, CDR1 is SGHVS and CDR2 FQNEAQ. The CDR3 consists of 18 residues. Here the CDR3 reads CASSLEVGQSGSPYEQYF. DNA of the CDR3: TGTGCCAGCAGCTTAGAAGTTGGCCAAAGTGGGAGTCCCTACGAGCAGTACTTC. Variable domain in full (rest from reference TRBV7-8 and TRBJ2-7): GAGVSQSPRYKVAKRGQDVALRCDPISGHVSLFWYQQALGQGPEFLTYFQNEAQLDKSGLPSDRFFAERPEGSVSTLKIQRTQQEDSAVYLCASSLEVGQSGSPYEQYFGPGTRLTVT.

In nucleotides, the CDR3 is TGTGCCAGCTCACCAGGGGCGAGAGATACGCAGTATTTT. The encoded protein is CASSPGARDTQYF. This chain joins TRBV18 and TRBJ2-3; D perhaps matches TRBD1 (5 bases). The CDR3 runs 13 residues. The V end lost 2 bases, the J end lost 5 bases, and 8 bases lay between the germline ends. CDR1 KGHSH and CDR2 LQKENI come from the germline V gene.

The chain employs TRBV18 and TRBJ2-3; D not certain. Germline CDR1 KGHSH, CDR2 LQKENI. This CDR3 spans 14 amino acids. Trimming shortened V by 0 bases and J by 6 bases, and 10 bases separated the two germline ends. The CDR3 DNA follows: TGTGCCAGCTCACCACCAAACAACGCGGATACGCAGTATTTT. This translates into CASSPPNNADTQYF.

This clone occurred once. This chain joins TRBV30 and TRBJ2-7, with 7 nucleotides matching TRBD2. The CDR3 has 12 residues. CDR1 is GTSNPN and CDR2 is SVGIG in the germline V gene (reference sequence). Germline trimming cut 4 bases from V and 3 bases from J; bases unmatched to any gene: 3. CDR3 amino acids: CAWTGGLYEQYF. CDR3 nucleotide sequence: TGTGCCTGGACGGGGGGTCTCTACGAGCAGTACTTC.

The V gene is TRBV5-1, the J gene TRBJ2-1; D call uncertain. The CDR3 totals 15 residues. The V end was cut by 0 bases, the J end by 0 bases, with 7 bases between. CDR1 and CDR2 from the germline V gene are SGHRS and YFSETQ. The CDR3 protein is CASSLEASSYNEQFF. The CDR3 DNA reads TGCGCCAGCAGCTTGGAGGCCAGCTCCTACAATGAGCAGTTCTTC.

The rearrangement joins TRBV5-4 to TRBJ2-2; D unclear. The germline CDR1 and CDR2 sequences are SGHNT and YYREEE (reference sequence). This CDR3 region has 15 residues. V lost 3 bases, J lost 7 bases, and 16 bases lay in between. The CDR3 spells CASSSMRSFDGELFF. The CDR3 DNA reads TGTGCCAGCAGCTCTATGAGGAGTTTCGACGGGGAGCTGTTTTTT.